This note documents a single T cell receptor (beta chain) sequence. No antigen is known for it. The beta constant-region primer was an equimolar mix of two oligonucleotides covering TRBC1 and TRBC2. Ligated cDNA was amplified by four rounds of PCR with nested alpha and beta constant-region primers and SP2. Using its own MiXCR run on the UMI-ligation and nested PCR reads, TCRdb lists one record per CDR3 protein. The table records approximately 80,000 distinct CDR3 sequences, approximately 10% of them present only once. The data belong to a study of naive and memory T cell subsets. Study-level results: Possibly reflecting memory cells re-expressing CD45RA, a few larger clonotypes occurred in naive repertoires, especially CD8.

CDR3 length equals 16 residues. CDR1 and CDR2 from the germline V gene are KGHDR and SFDVKD. V gave up 4 bases and J gave up 0 bases, with 15 bases separating them. This sequence joins TRBV24-1 and TRBJ2-7; a possible D gene is TRBD2 (6 bases). The sequenced material came from naive CD8+ T cells from blood. The TCR comes from a human donor in good health. The DNA of the CDR3 is TGTGCCACCAGTGAAAACAGCGGGTACAGCTCCTACGAGCAGTACTTC. This codes for CATSENSGYSSYEQYF.